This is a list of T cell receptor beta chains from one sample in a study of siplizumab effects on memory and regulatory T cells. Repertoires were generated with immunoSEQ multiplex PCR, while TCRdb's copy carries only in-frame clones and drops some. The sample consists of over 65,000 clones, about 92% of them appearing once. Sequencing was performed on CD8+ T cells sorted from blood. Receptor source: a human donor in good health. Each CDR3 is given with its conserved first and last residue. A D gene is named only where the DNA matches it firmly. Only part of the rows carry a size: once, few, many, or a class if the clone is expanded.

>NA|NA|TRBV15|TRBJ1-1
CATSRGGGTEAFF
TGTGCCACCAGCAGAGGGGGAGGAACTGAAGCTTTCTTT
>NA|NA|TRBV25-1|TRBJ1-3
CASSDPQGNTFGNTIYF
TGTGCCAGCAGTGACCCCCAGGGTAACACTTTCGGAAACACCATATATTTT
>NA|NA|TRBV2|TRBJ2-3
CASSEVGGRTDTQYF
TGTGCCAGCAGTGAAGTCGGGGGGCGCACAGATACGCAGTATTTT
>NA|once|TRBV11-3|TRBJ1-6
CASSLGSGSPLHF
TGTGCCAGCAGCTTAGGTTCGGGATCACCCCTCCACTTT
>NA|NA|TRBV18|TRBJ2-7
CASSPKNTGPSYEQYF
TGTGCCAGCTCACCGAAAAATACAGGGCCGTCCTACGAGCAGTACTTC
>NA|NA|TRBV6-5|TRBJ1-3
CASSYGRVGNTIYF
TGTGCCAGCAGTTACGGCCGGGTTGGAAACACCATATATTTT
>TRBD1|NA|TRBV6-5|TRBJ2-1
CASSQNRGNYNEQFF
TGTGCCAGCAGTCAGAACAGGGGAAACTACAATGAGCAGTTCTTC
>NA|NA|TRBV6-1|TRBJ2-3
CAAASGDTQYF
TGTGCCGCAGCCTCGGGAGATACGCAGTATTTT
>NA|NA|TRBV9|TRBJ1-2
CASSLNDIYGYTF
TGTGCCAGCAGCTTAAACGACATCTATGGCTACACCTTC
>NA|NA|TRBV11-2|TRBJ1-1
CASSLEGENTEAFF
TGTGCCAGCAGCTTGGAGGGCGAGAACACTGAAGCTTTCTTT
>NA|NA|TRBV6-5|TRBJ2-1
CASSYSVLPPNEQFF
TGTGCCAGCAGTTACTCGGTACTGCCGCCCAATGAGCAGTTCTTC
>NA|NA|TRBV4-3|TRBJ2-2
CASSQEDRNTGELFF
TGCGCCAGCAGCCAAGAAGACCGTAACACCGGGGAGCTGTTTTTT
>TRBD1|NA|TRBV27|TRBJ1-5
CASSPTTGFNQPQHF
TGTGCCAGCAGTCCTACGACAGGGTTCAATCAGCCCCAGCATTTT
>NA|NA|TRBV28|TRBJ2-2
CASSLEISGELFF
TGTGCCAGCAGTTTAGAGATATCCGGGGAGCTGTTTTTT
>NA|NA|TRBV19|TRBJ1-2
CASSSPGNYGYTF
TGTGCCAGTAGTTCCCCAGGGAACTATGGCTACACCTTC
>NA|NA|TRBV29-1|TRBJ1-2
CSVEEEAYPNYGYTF
TGCAGCGTTGAAGAGGAAGCGTACCCTAACTATGGCTACACCTTC
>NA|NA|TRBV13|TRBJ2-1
CASSLFEGSYNEQFF
TGTGCCAGCAGCTTATTCGAGGGTTCCTACAATGAGCAGTTCTTC
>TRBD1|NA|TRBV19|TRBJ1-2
CATSTGGYGYTF
TGTGCCACCTCGACAGGGGGCTATGGCTACACCTTC
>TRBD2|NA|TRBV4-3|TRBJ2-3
CASSRNGGSTDTQYF
TGCGCCAGCAGCCGAAACGGGGGGAGCACAGATACGCAGTATTTT
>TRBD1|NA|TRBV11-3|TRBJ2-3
CASSLTGGFTDTQYF
TGTGCCAGCAGCTTGACAGGGGGGTTCACAGATACGCAGTATTTT
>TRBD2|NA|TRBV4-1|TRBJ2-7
CASSFGGGLPYEQYF
TGCGCCAGCAGCTTCGGCGGGGGGTTACCCTACGAGCAGTACTTC
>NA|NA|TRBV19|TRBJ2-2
CASTIAAGELFF
TGTGCCAGTACTATAGCGGCCGGGGAGCTGTTTTTT
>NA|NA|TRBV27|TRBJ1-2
CASRPGGGHALYGYTF
TGTGCCAGCAGACCCGGGGGGGGCCATGCTCTTTATGGCTACACCTTC
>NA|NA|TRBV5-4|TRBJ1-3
CASSWGDRSPTSGNTIYF
TGTGCCAGCAGCTGGGGTGACAGATCACCAACCTCTGGAAACACCATATATTTT
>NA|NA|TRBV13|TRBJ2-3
CASSLRDAGSTDTQYF
TGTGCCAGCAGCCTCCGGGACGCGGGTAGCACAGATACGCAGTATTTT
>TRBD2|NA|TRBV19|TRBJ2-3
CASSITSGGPFTDTQYF
TGTGCCAGTAGTATCACTAGCGGGGGCCCTTTCACAGATACGCAGTATTTT
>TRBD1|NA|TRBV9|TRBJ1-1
CASSVGGQGTNTEAFF
TGTGCCAGCAGCGTAGGAGGACAGGGGACAAACACTGAAGCTTTCTTT
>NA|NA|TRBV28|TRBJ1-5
CASSLDGPNQPQHF
TGTGCCAGCAGTTTGGACGGCCCAAATCAGCCCCAGCATTTT
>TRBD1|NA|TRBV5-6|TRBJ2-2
CASSQGQGPGELFF
TGTGCCAGCAGCCAGGGACAGGGGCCCGGGGAGCTGTTTTTT
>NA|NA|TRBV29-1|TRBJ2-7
CSVEDSSYEQYF
TGCAGCGTTGAGGACAGCTCCTACGAGCAGTACTTC
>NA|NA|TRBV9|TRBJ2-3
CASSQSGTNTDTQYF
TGTGCCAGCAGCCAGTCCGGAACCAACACAGATACGCAGTATTTT
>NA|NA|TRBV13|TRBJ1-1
CASSPPRGTEAFF
TGTGCCAGCAGCCCCCCACGGGGGACTGAAGCTTTCTTT
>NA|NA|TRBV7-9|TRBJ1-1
CASSLGLGGEAFF
TGTGCCAGCAGCCTCGGCCTCGGGGGGGAAGCTTTCTTT
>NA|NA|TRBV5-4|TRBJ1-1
CASSFIGGATEAFF
TGTGCCAGCAGCTTCATTGGGGGGGCCACTGAAGCTTTCTTT
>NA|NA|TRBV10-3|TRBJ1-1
CAISDGEDPEAFF
TGTGCCATCAGTGACGGGGAAGATCCTGAAGCTTTCTTT
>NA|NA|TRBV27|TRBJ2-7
CASSLGYEQYF
TGTGCCAGCAGTTTAGGGTACGAGCAGTACTTC
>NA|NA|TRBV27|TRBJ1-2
CASSLSGDGYGYTF
TGTGCCAGCAGTTTATCGGGGGATGGCTATGGCTACACCTTC
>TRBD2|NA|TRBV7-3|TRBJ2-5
CASSLAGGGETQYF
TGTGCCAGCAGCCTAGCGGGGGGTGGAGAGACCCAGTACTTC
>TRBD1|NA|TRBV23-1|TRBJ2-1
CASSQEQGAHEQFF
TGCGCCAGCAGTCAAGAACAGGGGGCTCATGAGCAGTTCTTC
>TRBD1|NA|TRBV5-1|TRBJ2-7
CASIVGDRGNFNHEQYF
TGCGCCAGCATCGTGGGAGACAGGGGGAACTTCAACCACGAGCAGTACTTC
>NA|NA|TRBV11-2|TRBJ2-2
CASSFRDTGELFF
TGTGCCAGCAGCTTCAGGGACACCGGGGAGCTGTTTTTT
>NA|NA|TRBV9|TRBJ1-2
CASSVATDVRGAWRFF
TGTGCCAGCAGCGTAGCTACGGATGTCAGGGGTGCTTGGCGGTTTTTC
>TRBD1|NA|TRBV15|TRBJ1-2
CATSSGYLGGQGNGYTF
TGTGCCACCAGCAGTGGATATCTAGGCGGACAGGGGAACGGCTACACCTTC
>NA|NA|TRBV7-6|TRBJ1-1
CASSLAQGWGEAFF
TGTGCCAGCAGCTTAGCTCAGGGGTGGGGGGAAGCTTTCTTT
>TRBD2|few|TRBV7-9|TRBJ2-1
CASSIAGGGYNEQFF
TGTGCCAGCAGCATAGCGGGGGGTGGTTACAATGAGCAGTTCTTC
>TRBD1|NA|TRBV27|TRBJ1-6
CASSLSTGGGSSPLHF
TGTGCCAGCAGTTTATCAACAGGGGGGGGGTCTTCACCCCTCCACTTT
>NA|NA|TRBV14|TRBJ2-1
CASSQVWREQFF
TGTGCCAGCAGCCAAGTTTGGCGGGAGCAGTTCTTC
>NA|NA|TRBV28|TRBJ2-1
CASSFRVDNEQFF
TGTGCCAGCAGTTTCAGGGTGGACAATGAGCAGTTCTTC
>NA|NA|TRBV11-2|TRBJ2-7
CAITGASHEQYF
TGTGCGATCACAGGTGCCTCTCACGAGCAGTACTTC
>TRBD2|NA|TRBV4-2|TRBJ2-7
CASSQVSGGTSYEQYF
TGTGCCAGCAGCCAAGTGAGCGGGGGGACCTCCTACGAGCAGTACTTC
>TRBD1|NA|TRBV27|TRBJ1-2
CASSYSGGGYGYTF
TGTGCCAGCAGTTACTCAGGGGGTGGCTATGGCTACACCTTC